This TCR beta chain was identified in a study of vaccination and CD4 T cells after COVID-19. Study-wide context: The authors sampled three convalescent patients on day 14 and on days 161 to 241 post-vaccination.

Time point of the sample: late sampling 161 to 241 days after vaccination in a few convalescent patients. Specified treatment: approximately 11-day PBMC culture with coronavirus spike peptide pools or control peptides (ViraFEST assay). With fresh IL-2 medium, half the medium was replaced on days 3 and 7. The assay that was used to sequence DNA from cultured CD4+ T cells was the Oncomine TCR Beta short-read assay. TCRdb re-called the PCR reads with MiXCR, one entry per CDR3 protein. The sample carries 17,000 or so distinct CDR3 sequences, under 55% recorded once. Germline assignment: CDR1 LGHNA and CDR2 YNFKEQ. V was clipped by 3 bases and J by 4 bases; unmatched bases: 7. This CDR3 is 17 amino acids long. Turning to this clonotype: Its target is not known.

Sequencing was performed on CD4+ T cells from blood, cultured in vitro, taken about 7 months after SARS-CoV-2 vaccination. The chain joins TRBV4-2 to TRBJ2-5, with 14 nucleotides matching TRBD2. The clonotype originates from a human donor who had recovered from COVID-19. This CDR3 reads CASSQPGTSGSGETQYF. CDR3 sequence (DNA): TGTGCCAGCAGCCAGCCGGGGACTAGCGGGAGTGGAGAGACCCAGTACTTC.